These 29 T cell receptor beta chains originate from one sample sequenced in a study of vaccination effects on CD4 cells after COVID-19. The authors isolated CD4+ T cells after about eleven days of culture. Participants each got two BNT162b2 or mRNA-1273 vaccine doses. The antigens of these receptors remain unknown. Sequencing used immunoSEQ multiplex PCR; TCRdb keeps in-frame clones, though not all of them. Counted here are 70,000 or so clones, 73% occurring once; the ten biggest clones make up around 2.1%. Specimen: CD4+ T cells from PBMCs cultured without peptide, collected after COVID-19 vaccination. The receptors were gathered from a human donor who received a COVID-19 vaccine.

CDR3 DNA sequence: TGCGCCAGCAGTGAGTCGACCGGTCCGGAGACCCAGTACTTC. Translation: CASSESTGPETQYF. V and J are TRBV10-1 and TRBJ2-5; no clear D. CDR1 and CDR2 (germline): WNHNN, SYGVQD (reference sequence). The CDR3 runs 14 residues. V lost 0 bases to trimming and J lost 5 bases, with 10 bases between them.

The rearrangement uses TRBV5-1 and TRBJ2-5; TRBD2 agrees at 14 bases. Per germline, CDR1 SGHRS and CDR2 YFSETQ. The CDR3 extends over 17 amino acids. V gave up 4 bases and J gave up 5 bases; unmatched junction bases: 10. The CDR3 region has the DNA TGCGCCAGCAGCCCGACTAGCGGGGGGGCCTTGGGCGAGACCCAGTACTTC. It is translated as CASSPTSGGALGETQYF. Full variable domain (outside the CDR3, taken from reference TRBV5-1 and TRBJ2-5): KAGVTQTPRYLIKTRGQQVTLSCSPISGHRSVSWYQQTPGQGLQFLFEYFSETQRNKGNFPGRFSGRQFSNSRSEMNVSTLELGDSALYLCASSPTSGGALGETQYFGPGTRLLVL.

V is TRBV7-2 and J is TRBJ2-5, with 12 bases lining up with TRBD2. Trimming took 3 bases from V and 4 from J; bases not matched to a gene: 12. The CDR3 is made up of 18 amino acids. Germline V gene lookup returns CDR1 SGHTA and CDR2 FQGNSA. CDR3 loop: CASSFQIRLAGDLETQYF. In DNA, the CDR3 is TGTGCCAGCAGCTTCCAAATTCGACTAGCGGGGGACCTAGAGACCCAGTACTTC.

The sample holds one count of this clone. The chain couples TRBV2 to TRBJ1-1, with D unclear. V was cut by 0 bases and J by 2 bases, with 13 bases left in between. Germline V gene sequence: CDR1 SNHLY, CDR2 FYNNEI. The CDR3 has 16 residues. Written as DNA, the CDR3 is TGTGCCAGCAGTGAAGCCCCAAGGGAGGTTAACACTGAAGCTTTCTTT. Translating gives CASSEAPREVNTEAFF.

The chain employs TRBV7-2 and TRBJ1-1; D possibly corresponds to TRBD1 (5 bases). The CDR3 covers 13 residues. Germline CDR1 is SGHTA and CDR2 is FQGNSA. V shed 3 bases and J shed 6 bases, with 11 bases lying between them. DNA for the CDR3: TGTGCCAGCAGCTTTGCTTGGGACGCTGAAGCTTTCTTT. Amino acids: CASSFAWDAEAFF.

The chain has TRBV5-1 and TRBJ1-3, with a weak D call TRBD1 (5 bases). The ends were cut back, 4 bases at V and 0 bases at J, with 11 bases in the middle. The CDR3 consists of 15 residues. The germline gives CDR1 SGHRS, CDR2 YFSETQ. CDR3: CASSQGDGSGNTIYF. The CDR3 DNA is TGCGCCAGCAGCCAAGGGGACGGCTCTGGAAACACCATATATTTT.

This clone showed up just a few times. The chain carries TRBV3-1 (or the pseudogene TRBV3-2) and TRBJ1-1; TRBD1 might be the D (5 bases). CDR1 is LGHDT and CDR2 is YNNKEL in the germline V gene (reference sequence). The CDR3 spans 13 residues. The V end lost 7 bases, the J end lost 4 bases, and 13 bases lay between the germline ends. CDR3 sequence: CASTLGRGTEAFF. The CDR3 DNA is TGTGCCAGCACCTTGGGACGGGGCACTGAAGCTTTCTTT.

The DNA of the CDR3 is TGTGCCAGCAGCCGCGGGGGGACCACAGATACGCAGTATTTT. Protein: CASSRGGTTDTQYF. The chain has TRBV11-3 and TRBJ2-3; 8 bases map to TRBD2. The CDR3 is 14 amino acids. Germline loops: CDR1 SGHNT, CDR2 YENEEA. V dropped 5 bases and J dropped 2; count of bases not matched to a gene: 3.

The chain uses TRBV7-2 and TRBJ2-4; possibly TRBD2 for D (6 bases). CDR3 size: 14 residues. V lost 8 bases and J 3 bases, leaving 14 bases between the germline ends. Germline CDR1 and CDR2: SGHTA and FQGNSA. CDR3 protein: CASRGGSGKNIQYF. As DNA, the CDR3 is TGTGCCAGCCGAGGAGGTAGCGGCAAAAACATTCAGTACTTC.

This clone was observed a few times. J is TRBJ2-5 and V is TRBV7-2; D not certain. Germline values: CDR1 SGHTA, CDR2 FQGNSA. This CDR3 has 13 amino acids. The V end lost 1 base, the J end lost 1 base, and 4 bases lay between the germline ends. CDR3 sequence (DNA): TGTGCCAGCAGCTTAGGCCTCCAAGAGACCCAGTACTTC. Amino acid sequence: CASSLGLQETQYF. Full variable domain (rest looked up from reference TRBV7-2 and TRBJ2-5): GAGVSQSPSNKVTEKGKDVELRCDPISGHTALYWYRQSLGQGLEFLIYFQGNSAPDKSGLPSDRFSAERTGGSVSTLTIQRTQQEDSAVYLCASSLGLQETQYFGPGTRLLVL.

V and J are TRBV3-1 (or the pseudogene TRBV3-2) and TRBJ1-2; a weak D match, TRBD1 (5 bases). Germline V gene lookup returns CDR1 LGHDT and CDR2 YNNKEL (reference sequence). This CDR3 is built from 18 residues. The V and J ends lost 4 bases and 8 bases respectively, with 29 bases between them. CDR3 nucleotides: TGTGCCAGCAGCCTCAACGTAGGGCAGGCCAGGGTCGGTGGAGGCTACACCTTC. Its protein is CASSLNVGQARVGGGYTF.

This clone has only one observation. This chain joins TRBV7-8 and TRBJ2-5; TRBD2 aligns across 7 bases. The CDR3 runs to 16 residues. The J segment lost 4 bases and the V segment lost 4 bases, leaving 12 bases of the junction unmatched. Germline CDR1 and CDR2: SGHVS and FQNEAQ. This CDR3 reads CASSSTREEKGETQYF. The CDR3 coding sequence is TGTGCCAGCAGCTCAACCCGGGAGGAGAAGGGAGAGACCCAGTACTTC.

The CDR3 nucleotides read TGTGCCAGCTCCCAGCAGGGAGGAGACGAGCAGTACGTC. This translates into CASSQQGGDEQYV. The V call is TRBV7-2, the J call TRBJ2-7; TRBD2 might be the D (6 bases). V dropped 8 bases and J dropped 5 bases, with 16 bases sitting between them. Germline V gene sequence: CDR1 SGHTA, CDR2 FQGNSA. The CDR3 is 13 amino acids.

The genes are TRBV5-6 and TRBJ2-1; TRBD2 might be the D (6 bases). CDR1 SGHDT and CDR2 YYEEEE come from the germline V gene. Trimming left V 4 bases short and J 9 bases short, with 29 bases between. The CDR3 has 18 residues. The CDR3 protein is CASSLAKGAFMFSGEQFF. CDR3 nucleotide sequence: TGTGCCAGCAGCCTAGCGAAAGGGGCATTTATGTTTTCTGGTGAGCAGTTCTTC. The full variable domain, with the rest looked up from reference TRBV5-6 and TRBJ2-1, is DAGVTQSPTHLIKTRGQQVTLRCSPKSGHDTVSWYQQALGQGPQFIFQYYEEEERQRGNFPDRFSGHQFPNYSSELNVNALLLGDSALYLCASSLAKGAFMFSGEQFFGPGTRLTVL.

The chain joins TRBV18 to TRBJ1-2; unclear D gene. This CDR3 contains 14 residues. Germline CDR1 is KGHSH and CDR2 is LQKENI. V lost 4 bases and J lost 2, with 11 bases in between. CDR3 loop: CASSQEAINYGYTF. The DNA of the CDR3 is TGTGCCAGCTCACAGGAGGCCATAAACTATGGCTACACCTTC.

The sample holds one count of this clone. The CDR3 loop reads CASSLVAGGVREQYV. CDR3 DNA: TGTGCCAGCAGCTTGGTCGCGGGGGGGGTAAGGGAGCAGTACGTC. This sequence joins TRBV5-6 and TRBJ2-7; TRBD2 matches 9 bases. V lost 0 bases to trimming and J lost 7 bases; unmatched junction nucleotides: 8. The CDR3 is 15 residues long. Germline V gene data show CDR1 as SGHDT and CDR2 as YYEEEE.

The chain links TRBV11-2 to TRBJ2-5, with D possibly matching TRBD2 (5 bases). The germline gives CDR1 SGHAT, CDR2 FQNNGV. This CDR3 is built from 15 residues. Trimming shortened V by 5 bases and J by 4 bases, and 17 bases separated the two germline ends. CDR3 DNA: TGTGCCAGCAGCCACCGGAGGTACGTTGGAGAGACCCAGTACTTC. Amino acid sequence: CASSHRRYVGETQYF.

The V call is TRBV5-1, the J call TRBJ2-1; 7 nucleotides match TRBD2. This CDR3 contains 13 residues. Germline V CDR1 and CDR2: SGHRS, YFSETQ. V shed 2 bases, J shed 5 bases, and the junction held 1 base outside the gene matches. The CDR3 region is CASSFGGDNEQFF. The CDR3 DNA follows: TGCGCCAGCAGCTTTGGGGGGGACAATGAGCAGTTCTTC.

The chain couples TRBV9 to TRBJ1-6; possibly TRBD1 for D (5 bases). V lost 4 bases and J lost 0, with 11 bases in between. The CDR3 is 16 amino acids. Per germline, CDR1 SGDLS and CDR2 YYNGEE. The CDR3 sequence is CASSQGLSSYNSPLHF. The DNA for the CDR3 is TGTGCCAGCAGCCAGGGTCTAAGCTCCTATAATTCACCCCTCCACTTT.

The rearrangement uses TRBV5-8 and TRBJ2-7; 10 bases map to TRBD1. The CDR3 extends over 14 amino acids. The V and J ends lost 4 bases and 6 bases, in that order; junction bases with no gene match: 7. The germline gives CDR1 SGHTS, CDR2 YDEGEE. Here the CDR3 DNA reads TGTGCCAGCAGCACCCGGGACAGGGGCCGCGAGCAGTACGTC. Its translation: CASSTRDRGREQYV.

This clone is a singleton in its sample. The J gene is TRBJ2-5, the V gene TRBV4-1, with no clear D. The CDR3 contains 13 residues. The germline V gene has CDR1 MGHRA and CDR2 YSYEKL. The V and J ends lost 5 bases and 4 bases respectively, with 11 bases between them. CDR3 DNA sequence: TGCGCCAGCAGCATGGCCCCCGGAGAGACCCAGTACTTC. Encoded protein: CASSMAPGETQYF.

The CDR3 reads CASSLSVAGNTEAFF. In DNA, the CDR3 is TGCGCCAGCAGCTTATCCGTCGCAGGGAACACTGAAGCTTTCTTT. V is TRBV5-1 and J is TRBJ1-1; D unclear. This CDR3 spans 15 amino acids. The V gene's germline CDR1 is SGHRS and CDR2 YFSETQ. Trimming left V 2 bases short and J 1 base short, with 12 bases between.

The chain joins TRBV2 to TRBJ1-2, with no clear D. CDR1 and CDR2 from the germline V gene are SNHLY and FYNNEI. This CDR3 has 12 residues. V lost 4 bases and J 4 bases, leaving 7 bases between the germline ends. In nucleotides, the CDR3 is TGTGCCAGCAGTGCGAGTGCCTATGGCTACACCTTC. Encoded protein: CASSASAYGYTF.

The chain uses TRBV6-5 and TRBJ1-3; 8 nucleotides match TRBD1. Germline lookup yields CDR1 MNHEY and CDR2 SVGAGI. Germline trimming cut 11 bases from V and 7 bases from J; bases unmatched to any gene: 7. The CDR3 covers 12 residues. The CDR3 is CASQRQGNTIYF. The CDR3 region has the DNA TGTGCCTCTCAGAGACAGGGGAACACCATATATTTT.

The V call is TRBV18, the J call TRBJ2-2, with unresolved D. Trimming took off 6 bases at V and 1 base at J, with 9 bases between the two ends. This CDR3 spans 14 amino acids. Germline CDR1 KGHSH, CDR2 LQKENI. The CDR3 loop reads CASSRTRNTGELFF. The CDR3 nucleotides are TGTGCCAGCTCTAGGACCCGGAACACCGGGGAGCTGTTTTTT.

CDR3 sequence reads: CASSYLRQVLYF. CDR3 nucleotides: TGTGCCAGCAGCTATCTAAGACAGGTGCTGTACTTC. This sequence joins TRBV7-2 and TRBJ2-5; D is possibly TRBD1 (6 bases). V dropped 4 bases and J dropped 13 bases, with 16 bases sitting between them. Per the germline V gene, CDR1 is SGHTA and CDR2 is FQGNSA. This CDR3 comprises 12 residues.

This chain links TRBV23-1 with TRBJ2-3; D is perhaps TRBD1 or TRBD2 (5 bases each). TRBV23-1 is marked as an open reading frame, function uncertain. This CDR3 spans 16 amino acids. The V and J ends lost 7 bases and 0 bases respectively, with 17 bases between them. CDR3 in amino acids: CASKIVGTFSTDTQYF. CDR3 in DNA: TGCGCCAGCAAAATTGTTGGGACCTTTAGCACAGATACGCAGTATTTT.

This clone was seen only once. V is TRBV7-2 and J is TRBJ1-5, with a weak D call TRBD1 (6 bases). CDR3 size: 13 residues. CDR1 is SGHTA, CDR2 FQGNSA, per germline. Between the trimmed V and J ends, which lost 5 bases and 7 bases, there was a span of 12 bases. CDR3: CASSPQGWQPQHF. CDR3 DNA: TGTGCCAGCAGCCCACAGGGTTGGCAGCCCCAGCATTTT.

The rearrangement links TRBV11-2 to TRBJ2-1; 10 bases line up with TRBD2. Trimming cost V 3 bases and J 4 bases; bases outside gene matches: 12. The CDR3 is 18 amino acids. The germline V gene has CDR1 SGHAT and CDR2 FQNNGV. DNA for the CDR3: TGTGCCAGCAGCTTGGAACCCACACTAGCGGGGATATACAATGAGCAGTTCTTC. As protein: CASSLEPTLAGIYNEQFF.